This T cell receptor (beta chain) was sequenced in a study of T cells in Graves' hyperthyroidism and ophthalmopathy. The source material, RNA transcripts, was used to amplify TCR beta CDR3 regions. The HTBI primer set drove a first-round RT-PCR of the TCR CDR3. TCRdb reanalysed the multiplex PCR reads using MiXCR and keeps one entry per CDR3 protein. The data contain hundreds of thousands of distinct CDR3 sequences, around 15% of them singletons. The study, taken as a whole, reports: Most thyroid clonotypes that were expanded above 0.001 also turned up in blood.

This clonotype was counted ten times or more. As yet, its antigen is unknown. The sequence was obtained from a woman in her 30s with Graves' hyperthyroidism. Source material: blood.

Written as DNA, the CDR3 is TGTGCCAGCAGCACATTAGCGGTGAGCTCCTACAATGAGCAGTTCTTC. It encodes CASSTLAVSSYNEQFF. The chain carries TRBV12-3 or TRBV12-4 and TRBJ2-1, with a possible D match to TRBD2 (6 bases). The CDR3 sequence is 16 residues long. The germline V and J ends were trimmed by 6 bases and 0 bases, with 15 bases remaining between them.